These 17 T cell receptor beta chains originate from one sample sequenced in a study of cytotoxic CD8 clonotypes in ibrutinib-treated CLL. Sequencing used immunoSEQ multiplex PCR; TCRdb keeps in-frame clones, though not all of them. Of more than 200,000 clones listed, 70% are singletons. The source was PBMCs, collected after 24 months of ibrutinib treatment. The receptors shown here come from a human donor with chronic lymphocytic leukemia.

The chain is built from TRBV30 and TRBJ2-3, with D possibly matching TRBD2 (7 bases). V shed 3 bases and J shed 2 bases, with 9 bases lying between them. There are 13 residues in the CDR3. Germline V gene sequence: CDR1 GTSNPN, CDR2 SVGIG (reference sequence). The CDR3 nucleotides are TGTGCCTGGAGAGGGGGGGTCACAGATACGCAGTATTTT. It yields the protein CAWRGGVTDTQYF.

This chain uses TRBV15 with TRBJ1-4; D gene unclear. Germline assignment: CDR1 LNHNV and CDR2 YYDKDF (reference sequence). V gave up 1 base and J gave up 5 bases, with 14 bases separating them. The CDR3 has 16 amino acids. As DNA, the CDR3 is TGTGCCACCAGCAGAGCTCGGTCCAGGCTCAATGAAAAACTGTTTTTT. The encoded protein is CATSRARSRLNEKLFF. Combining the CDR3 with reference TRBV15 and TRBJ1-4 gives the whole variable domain DAMVIQNPRYQVTQFGKPVTLSCSQTLNHNVMYWYQQKSSQAPKLLFHYYDKDFNNEADTPDNFQSRRPNTSFCFLDIRSPGLGDTAMYLCATSRARSRLNEKLFFGSGTQLSVL.

DNA for the CDR3: TGTGCCATCAGTGAGTCGAATGAAAAACTGTTTTTT. Its protein product is CAISESNEKLFF. This chain connects TRBV10-3 to TRBJ1-4; unclear D gene. The CDR3 is 12 amino acids. Trimming pared 0 bases from V and 5 bases from J, leaving 1 base between. Germline loops: CDR1 ENHRY, CDR2 SYGVKD.

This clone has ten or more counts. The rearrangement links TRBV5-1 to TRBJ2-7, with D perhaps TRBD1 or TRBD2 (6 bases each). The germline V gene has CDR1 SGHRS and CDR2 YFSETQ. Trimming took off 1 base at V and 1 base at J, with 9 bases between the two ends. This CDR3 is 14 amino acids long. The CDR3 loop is CASSLRGGSYEQYF. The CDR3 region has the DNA TGCGCCAGCAGCTTGCGAGGGGGGTCCTACGAGCAGTACTTC.

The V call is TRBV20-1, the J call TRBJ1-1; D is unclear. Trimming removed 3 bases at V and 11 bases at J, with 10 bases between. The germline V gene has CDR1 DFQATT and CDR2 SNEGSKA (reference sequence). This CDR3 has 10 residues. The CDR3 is CSASNGEAFF. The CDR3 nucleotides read TGCAGTGCTAGTAACGGGGAGGCTTTCTTT.

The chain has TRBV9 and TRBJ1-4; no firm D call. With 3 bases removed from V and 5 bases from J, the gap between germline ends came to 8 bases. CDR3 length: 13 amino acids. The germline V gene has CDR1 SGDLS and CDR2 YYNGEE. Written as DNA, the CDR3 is TGTGCCAGCAGCGCGGGATTGAATGAAAAACTGTTTTTT. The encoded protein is CASSAGLNEKLFF.

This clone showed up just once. The CDR3 nucleotides read TGTGCCAGCCAGGCGACGGGGAACGAGCAGTACTTC. Translation: CASQATGNEQYF. V usage is TRBV28 and J usage is TRBJ2-7, with D perhaps TRBD2 (5 bases). Germline loops: CDR1 MDHEN, CDR2 SYDVKM. Trimming removed 8 bases from V and 5 bases from J, with 13 bases in between. This CDR3 spans 12 amino acids.

The CDR3: CAWSTGTQDQPQHF. As DNA, the CDR3 is TGTGCCTGGAGTACCGGGACACAGGATCAGCCCCAGCATTTT. The chain combines TRBV30 with TRBJ1-5, with D maybe TRBD1 (6 bases). This CDR3 has 14 residues. V was trimmed by 2 bases and J by 5 bases, leaving 13 bases between them. Germline CDR1 and CDR2: GTSNPN and SVGIG (reference sequence).

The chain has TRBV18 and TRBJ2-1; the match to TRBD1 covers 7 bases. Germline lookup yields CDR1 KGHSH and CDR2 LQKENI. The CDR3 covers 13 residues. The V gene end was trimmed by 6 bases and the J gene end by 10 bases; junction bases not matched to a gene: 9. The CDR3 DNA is TGTGCCAGCTCTCCCGGGACAGAAAGGGAGCAGTTCTTC. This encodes CASSPGTEREQFF.

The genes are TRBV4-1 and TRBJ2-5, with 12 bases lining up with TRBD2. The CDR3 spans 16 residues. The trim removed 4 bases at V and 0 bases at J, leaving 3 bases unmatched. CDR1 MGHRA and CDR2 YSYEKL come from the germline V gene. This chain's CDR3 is CASSPRLAGDQETQYF. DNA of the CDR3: TGCGCCAGCAGCCCGCGACTAGCGGGGGACCAAGAGACCCAGTACTTC.

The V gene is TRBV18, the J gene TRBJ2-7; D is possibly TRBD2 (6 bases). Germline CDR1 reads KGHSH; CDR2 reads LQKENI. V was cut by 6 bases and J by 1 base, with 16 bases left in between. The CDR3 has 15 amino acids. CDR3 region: CASSPREPSSYEQYF. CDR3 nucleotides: TGTGCCAGCTCCCCCCGGGAGCCAAGTTCCTACGAGCAGTACTTC.

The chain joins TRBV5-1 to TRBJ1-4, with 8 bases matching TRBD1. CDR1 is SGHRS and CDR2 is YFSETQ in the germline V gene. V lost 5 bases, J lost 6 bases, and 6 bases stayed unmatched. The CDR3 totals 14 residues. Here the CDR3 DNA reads TGCGCCAGCAGTTCCGGACAGGGCCATGAAAAACTGTTTTTT. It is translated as CASSSGQGHEKLFF.

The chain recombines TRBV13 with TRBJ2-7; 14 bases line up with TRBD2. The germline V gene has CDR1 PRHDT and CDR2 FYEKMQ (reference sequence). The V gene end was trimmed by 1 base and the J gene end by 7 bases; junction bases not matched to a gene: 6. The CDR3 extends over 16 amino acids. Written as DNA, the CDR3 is TGTGCCAGCAGCTTAGCCGGGACTAGCGGGAGTGAAGAGCAGTACTTC. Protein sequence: CASSLAGTSGSEEQYF.

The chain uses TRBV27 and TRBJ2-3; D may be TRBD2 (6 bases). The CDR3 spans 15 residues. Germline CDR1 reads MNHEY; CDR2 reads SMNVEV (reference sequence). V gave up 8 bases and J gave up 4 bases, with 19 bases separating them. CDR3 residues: CASGRLVSYADTQYF. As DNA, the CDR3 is TGTGCCAGCGGGCGACTAGTCTCGTATGCAGATACGCAGTATTTT.

CDR3 residues: CSVPDTPYEQYF. The CDR3 coding sequence is TGCAGCGTACCCGACACCCCCTACGAGCAGTACTTC. The chain uses TRBV29-1 and TRBJ2-7, with D unclear. Germline lookup yields CDR1 SQVTM and CDR2 ANQGSEA. The CDR3 spans 12 residues. V gave up 6 bases and J gave up 2 bases, with 11 bases separating them.

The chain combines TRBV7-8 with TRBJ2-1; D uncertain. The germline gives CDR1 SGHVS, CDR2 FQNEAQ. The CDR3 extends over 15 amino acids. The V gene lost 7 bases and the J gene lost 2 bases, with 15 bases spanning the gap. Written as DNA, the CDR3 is TGTGCCAGCATGGCTAGTGAGATTCCCTACAATGAGCAGTTCTTC. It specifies CASMASEIPYNEQFF.

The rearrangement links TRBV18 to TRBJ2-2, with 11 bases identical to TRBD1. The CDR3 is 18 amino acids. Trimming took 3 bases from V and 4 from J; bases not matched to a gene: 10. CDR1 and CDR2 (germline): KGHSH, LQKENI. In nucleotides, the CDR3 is TGTGCCAGCTCACCCCGGGACAGGGGGTGGAAGAGCACCGGGGAGCTGTTTTTT. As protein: CASSPRDRGWKSTGELFF.